Sequencing of this T cell receptor (beta chain) was carried out in a study of regulatory T cells in long-lasting Graves disease. Study at large: Antithyroid drugs had been taken by newly diagnosed Graves' patients for under 3 months.

The CDR3 totals 17 residues. The germline gives CDR1 SGHAT, CDR2 FQNNGV. The V and J ends lost 1 base and 3 bases, in that order; junction bases with no gene match: 7. Time point in this sample: newly diagnosed GD, antithyroid drugs for less than 3 months. The TCR library was made from RNA extracted from PBMCs. From an endocrinology department in Xi'an, China, came the patients. This clonotype was detected a few times. Its target is not known. General study results and limits: Persistent disease showed a preference for TRBV28, TRBJ1-2 and TRBJ2-5.

Construction of the TCR beta libraries employed iRepertoire HTBI primers in conjunction with Arm-PCR of CDR3 regions. TCRdb itself ran the multiplex PCR reads through MiXCR, one entry per CDR3 protein. The sample records 350,000 to 400,000 distinct CDR3 sequences, 15% to 17% being singletons. This material consisted of peripheral blood mononuclear cells (PBMCs), taken at new diagnosis, from a patient treated with antithyroid drugs. The source is a female donor with Graves disease. The gene calls are TRBV11-2 and TRBJ2-1, with 9 bases identical to TRBD2. CDR3 in DNA: TGTGCCAGCAGCTTAGCGGCGGGAGGGCCTAACTACAATGAGCAGTTCTTC. Protein: CASSLAAGGPNYNEQFF.